This T cell receptor beta chain came from a study of monozygotic twins with inflammatory bowel disease. TCRdb re-called the 5' RACE reads; every CDR3 protein appears as one record, without DNA. With about 300,000 distinct CDR3 sequences in the sample, the ten largest clones hold 5.6%. Remarks on this clonotype: The target antigen is unknown.

Germline assignment: CDR1 SGHRS and CDR2 YFSETQ. The CDR3 spans 14 residues. Findings and caveats of the study: Relative clonotype sharing with others was diminished in IBD patients versus healthy twins, particularly with disease activity. A distinction between different T cell subtypes was not possible.

Source material: blood. The chain employs TRBV5-1 and TRBJ2-7; without DNA, the TCRdb call of TRBD1 cannot be checked. The TCR originated in a human donor with ulcerative colitis or Crohn's disease, or a healthy co-twin of an affected twin (not recorded which). The CDR3 sequence: CASSTVPSSYEQYF.